This T cell receptor beta chain appears in the sequencing data of a study of cytomegalovirus exposure and HLA in healthy donors (dated by TCRdb to the late 2010s). Concerning the study at large: The roughly 650 repertoires of the first cohort and the 95 to 150 validation repertoires were produced on the same platform, according to a later analysis. To predict cytomegalovirus infection status, the study brought together high-throughput TCR immunosequencing, statistical association of individual TCRs with disease status, and machine learning. In addition to the first cohort of several hundred subjects, a separate validation cohort of 130 or so different subjects was used. The study was designed to test whether signatures of past pathogen exposure could be identified by cataloging public T cell receptors. Results the study describes overall, beyond this receptor: All 120 or so repertoires were used to score co-occurrence in the validation cohort in a later analysis, because that analysis had no HLA typing for the cohort. Of the cluster scores, roughly 95% were above 0 in a later analysis, which found that TCRs clustered in the first cohort also tended to co-occur in the 110 or so validation repertoires. A few of the identified cytomegalovirus-associated TCR beta chains were confirmed in vitro to be specific for cytomegalovirus antigens. Most TCR sequences were observed very rarely across donors, whereas some public TCRs were present in many individuals. The authors suggested that the approach could potentially be extended to other disease states and immunological phenotypes. The study listed 164 TCR beta chains as associated with cytomegalovirus. Cytomegalovirus status was reported to be diagnosed by the classifier with high specificity and sensitivity in both the original and validation cohorts.

To prepare the library, the immunoSEQ multiplex PCR assay was applied. Per the authors' processing: A statistical classification framework was built for diagnosing cytomegalovirus status from the catalog of TCR beta chain sequences. Here the immuneACCESS table is served through TCRdb, limited to in-frame sequences with V and J called. Missing clones are a known gap in these copies; in checked studies unresolved V genes cover under half, and the rest lacks a known reason. The V and J calls and the clone size are those of that table, but D and trimming were determined from the DNA. This sample lists 100,000 to 150,000 clones; approximately 88% were detected once. 1.5% to 2.5% of the sample comes from the top ten. In regard to this clone: The antigen this receptor binds is unknown. Base qualities are not provided; no much larger clone lies one nucleotide away.

Via the germline V gene, CDR1 is MNHEY and CDR2 SVGAGI. At the junction V is shortened by 5 bases and J by 4 bases; bases outside the gene matches: 3. The CDR3 holds 13 amino acids from the cysteine to the phenylalanine. The retained sequence is limited to the CDR3, 39 bases, with the frame set at the first base. The donors belonged to the validation cohort of roughly 120 subjects, which was separate from the approximately 700-subject first cohort. This chain joins TRBV6-5 to TRBJ2-5, with TRBD1 identical over 8 junction bases. The source is a woman under 30 in good health and CMV-seronegative. The sample comprised PBMCs. The sequenced DNA: TGTGCCAGCAGTCCAGACAGGGGAGAGACCCAGTACTTC. Translated, it reads CASSPDRGETQYF.